This T cell receptor beta chain was profiled in a study of vaccination and CD4 T cells after COVID-19. Study summary: Two Hispanic individuals were among six male and four female convalescent patients.

The Oncomine TCR Beta short-read assay sequenced DNA from cultured CD4+ T cells. The template was genomic DNA from cultured CD4+ T cells. From the PCR reads, TCRdb called clonotypes with MiXCR, one entry per CDR3 protein. Of fewer than 15,000 distinct CDR3 sequences in the sample, approximately 60% were seen once. Concerning this clonotype itself: Its antigen is still unknown.

Treatment: roughly ten-day PBMC culture with coronavirus spike peptide pools or control peptides (ViraFEST assay). Overall study findings and caveats: Researchers report that a median approximately 86% of reactive clones in convalescent patients surfaced only post-vaccination.

Material: CD4+ T cells from blood, cultured in vitro. The sequence was collected from a human donor who had recovered from COVID-19.

This chain's CDR3 is CASQGAGELFF. CDR3 DNA: TGTGCCAGTCAGGGGGCCGGGGAGCTGTTTTTT. This chain links TRBV19 with TRBJ2-2; 7 positions match TRBD1. Looked up from germline, CDR1 is LNHDA and CDR2 is SQIVND (reference sequence). This CDR3 has 11 residues. The V and J ends lost 8 bases and 6 bases, in that order; junction bases with no gene match: 0.